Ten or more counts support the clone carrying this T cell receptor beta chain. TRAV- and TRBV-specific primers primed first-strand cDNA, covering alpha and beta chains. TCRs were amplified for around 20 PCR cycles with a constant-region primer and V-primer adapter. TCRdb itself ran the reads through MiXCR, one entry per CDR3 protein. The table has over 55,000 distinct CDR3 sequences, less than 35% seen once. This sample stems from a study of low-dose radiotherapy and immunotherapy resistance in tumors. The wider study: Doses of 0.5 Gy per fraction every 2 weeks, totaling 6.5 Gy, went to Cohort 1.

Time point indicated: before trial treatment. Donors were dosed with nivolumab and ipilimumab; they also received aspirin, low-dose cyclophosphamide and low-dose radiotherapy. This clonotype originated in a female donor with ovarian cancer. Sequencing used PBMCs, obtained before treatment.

As DNA, the CDR3 is TGTGCCATCAGTGGACAGAGCTCCTACGAGCAGTACTTC. This encodes CAISGQSSYEQYF. This chain links TRBV10-3 with TRBJ2-7; the D gene is possibly TRBD1 (5 bases). The CDR3 contains 13 residues. The V end was cut by 4 bases, the J end by 0 bases, with 7 bases between. Germline V gene data show CDR1 as ENHRY and CDR2 as SYGVKD.